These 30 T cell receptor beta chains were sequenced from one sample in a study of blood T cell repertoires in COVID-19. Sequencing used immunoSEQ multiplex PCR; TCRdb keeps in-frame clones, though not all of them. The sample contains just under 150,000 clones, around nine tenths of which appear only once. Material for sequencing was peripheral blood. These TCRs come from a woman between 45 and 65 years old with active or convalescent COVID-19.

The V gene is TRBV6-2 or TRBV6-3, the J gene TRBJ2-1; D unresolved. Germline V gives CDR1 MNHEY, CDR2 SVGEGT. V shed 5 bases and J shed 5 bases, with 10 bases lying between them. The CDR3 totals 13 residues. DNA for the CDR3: TGTGCCAGCAGTACACCTCTAGACAATGAGCAGTTCTTC. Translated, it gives CASSTPLDNEQFF.

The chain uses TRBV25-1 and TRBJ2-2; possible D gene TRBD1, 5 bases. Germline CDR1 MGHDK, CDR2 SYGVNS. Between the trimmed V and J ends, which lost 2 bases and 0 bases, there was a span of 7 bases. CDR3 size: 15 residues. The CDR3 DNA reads TGTGCCAGCAGTGAAGACAGATCGAACACCGGGGAGCTGTTTTTT. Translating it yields CASSEDRSNTGELFF. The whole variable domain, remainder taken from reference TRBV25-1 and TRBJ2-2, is EADIYQTPRYLVIGTGKKITLECSQTMGHDKMYWYQQDPGMELHLIHYSYGVNSTEKGDLSSESTVSRIRTEHFPLTLESARPSHTSQYLCASSEDRSNTGELFFGEGSRLTVL.

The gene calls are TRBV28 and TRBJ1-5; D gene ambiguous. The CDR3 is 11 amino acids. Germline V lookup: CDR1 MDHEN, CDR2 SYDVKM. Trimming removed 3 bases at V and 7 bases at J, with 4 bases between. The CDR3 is CASSFTQPQHF. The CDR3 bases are TGTGCCAGCAGTTTCACACAGCCCCAGCATTTT.

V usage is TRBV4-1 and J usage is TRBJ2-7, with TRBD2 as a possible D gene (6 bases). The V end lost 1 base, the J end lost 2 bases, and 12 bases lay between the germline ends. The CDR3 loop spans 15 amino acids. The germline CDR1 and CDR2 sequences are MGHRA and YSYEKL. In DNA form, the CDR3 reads TGCGCCAGCAGCCAAGGGGCGGGGCTTGCCTACGAGCAGTACTTC. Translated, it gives CASSQGAGLAYEQYF.

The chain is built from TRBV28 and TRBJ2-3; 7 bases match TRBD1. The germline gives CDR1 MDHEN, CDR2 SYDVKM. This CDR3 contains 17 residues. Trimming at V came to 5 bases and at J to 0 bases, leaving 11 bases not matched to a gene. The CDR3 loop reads CASSINPGTDSTDTQYF. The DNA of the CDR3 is TGTGCCAGCAGTATAAATCCCGGGACAGATAGCACAGATACGCAGTATTTT.

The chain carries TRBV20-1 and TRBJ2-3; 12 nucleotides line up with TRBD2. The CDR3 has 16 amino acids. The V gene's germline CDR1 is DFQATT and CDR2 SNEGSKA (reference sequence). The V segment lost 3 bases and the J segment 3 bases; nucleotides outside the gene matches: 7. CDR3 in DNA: TGCAGTGCTAGTAGGCTAGCGGGAGGGCCGACAGATACGCAGTATTTT. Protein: CSASRLAGGPTDTQYF.

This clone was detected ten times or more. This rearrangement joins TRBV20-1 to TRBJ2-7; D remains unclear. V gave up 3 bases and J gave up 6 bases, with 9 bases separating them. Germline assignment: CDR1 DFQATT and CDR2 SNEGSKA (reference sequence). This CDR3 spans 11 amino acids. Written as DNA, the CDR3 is TGCAGTGCTAGTATTGGCACCGAGCAGTACTTC. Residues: CSASIGTEQYF.

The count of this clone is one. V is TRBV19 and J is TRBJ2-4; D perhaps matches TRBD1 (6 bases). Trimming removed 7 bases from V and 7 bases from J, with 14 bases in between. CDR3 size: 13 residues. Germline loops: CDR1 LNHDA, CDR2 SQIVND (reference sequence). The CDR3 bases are TGTGCCAGTACTGGGGGCCCCCTTAACATTCAGTACTTC. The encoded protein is CASTGGPLNIQYF.

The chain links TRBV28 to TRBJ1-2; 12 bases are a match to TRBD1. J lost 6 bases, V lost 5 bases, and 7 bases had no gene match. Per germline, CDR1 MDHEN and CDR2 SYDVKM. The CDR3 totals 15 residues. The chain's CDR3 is CASSAPGQGADGYTF. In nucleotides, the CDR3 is TGTGCCAGCAGTGCCCCGGGACAGGGGGCGGATGGCTACACCTTC.

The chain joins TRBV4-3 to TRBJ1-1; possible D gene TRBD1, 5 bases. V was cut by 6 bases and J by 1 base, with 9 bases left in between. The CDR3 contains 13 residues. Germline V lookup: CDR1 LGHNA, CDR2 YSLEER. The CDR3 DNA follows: TGCGCCAGCAGAGGCGGGGCGAACACTGAAGCTTTCTTT. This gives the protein CASRGGANTEAFF.

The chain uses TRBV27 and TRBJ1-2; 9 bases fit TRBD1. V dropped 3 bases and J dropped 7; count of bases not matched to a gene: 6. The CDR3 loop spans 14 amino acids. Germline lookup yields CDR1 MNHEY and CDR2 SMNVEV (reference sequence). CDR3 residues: CASSLEQGAGGYTF. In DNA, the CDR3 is TGTGCCAGCAGTTTGGAACAGGGGGCTGGTGGCTACACCTTC.

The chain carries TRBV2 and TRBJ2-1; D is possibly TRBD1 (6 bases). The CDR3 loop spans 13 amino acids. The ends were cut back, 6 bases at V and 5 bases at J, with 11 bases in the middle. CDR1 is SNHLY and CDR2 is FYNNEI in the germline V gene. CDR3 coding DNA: TGTGCCAGCAGCGCGAACAGGGACAATGAGCAGTTCTTC. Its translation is CASSANRDNEQFF.

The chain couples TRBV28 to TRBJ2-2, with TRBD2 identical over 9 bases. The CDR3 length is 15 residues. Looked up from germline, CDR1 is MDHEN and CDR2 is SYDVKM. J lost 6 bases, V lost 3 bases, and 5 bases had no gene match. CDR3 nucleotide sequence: TGTGCCAGCAGTTTCCCCTCTAGCGGGGCCGGGGAGCTGTTTTTT. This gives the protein CASSFPSSGAGELFF. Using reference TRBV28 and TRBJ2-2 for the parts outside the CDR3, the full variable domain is DVKVTQSSRYLVKRTGEKVFLECVQDMDHENMFWYRQDPGLGLRLIYFSYDVKMKEKGDIPEGYSVSREKKERFSLILESASTNQTSMYLCASSFPSSGAGELFFGEGSRLTVL.

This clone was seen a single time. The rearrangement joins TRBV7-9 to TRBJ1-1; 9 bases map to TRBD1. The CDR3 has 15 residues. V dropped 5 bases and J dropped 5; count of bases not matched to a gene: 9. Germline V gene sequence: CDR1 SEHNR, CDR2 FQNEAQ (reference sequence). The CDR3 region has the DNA TGTGCCAGCAGCAGATGGACAGGGGATAAGACTGAAGCTTTCTTT. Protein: CASSRWTGDKTEAFF.

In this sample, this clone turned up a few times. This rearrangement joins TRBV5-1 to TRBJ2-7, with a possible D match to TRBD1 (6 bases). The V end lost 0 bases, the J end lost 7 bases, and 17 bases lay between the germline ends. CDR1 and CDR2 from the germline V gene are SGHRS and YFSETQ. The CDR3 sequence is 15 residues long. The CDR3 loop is CASSLVTGAFGEQYF. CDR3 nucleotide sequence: TGCGCCAGCAGCTTGGTGACAGGTGCCTTTGGGGAGCAGTACTTC.

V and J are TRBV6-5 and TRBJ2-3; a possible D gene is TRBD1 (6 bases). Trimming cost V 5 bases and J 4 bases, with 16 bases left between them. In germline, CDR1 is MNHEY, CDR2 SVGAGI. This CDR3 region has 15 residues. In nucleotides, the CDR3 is TGTGCCAGCAGTACATTGACAGGCGAAGCAGATACGCAGTATTTT. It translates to CASSTLTGEADTQYF.

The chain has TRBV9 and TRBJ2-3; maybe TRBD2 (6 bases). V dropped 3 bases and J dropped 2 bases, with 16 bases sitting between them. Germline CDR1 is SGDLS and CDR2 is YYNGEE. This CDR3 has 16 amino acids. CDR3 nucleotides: TGTGCCAGCAGCGAGGATATGGCGGGGTCCACAGATACGCAGTATTTT. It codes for CASSEDMAGSTDTQYF.

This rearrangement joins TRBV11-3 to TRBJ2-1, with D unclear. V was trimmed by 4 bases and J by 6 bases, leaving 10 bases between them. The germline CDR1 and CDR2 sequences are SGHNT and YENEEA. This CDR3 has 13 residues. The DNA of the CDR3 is TGTGCCAGCAGCTCCTTAGTATCCAATGAGCAGTTCTTC. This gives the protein CASSSLVSNEQFF.

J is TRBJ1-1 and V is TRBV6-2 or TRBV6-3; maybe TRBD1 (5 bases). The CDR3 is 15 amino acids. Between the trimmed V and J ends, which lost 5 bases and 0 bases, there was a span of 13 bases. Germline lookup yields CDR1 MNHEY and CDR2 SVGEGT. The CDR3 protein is CASSRGTVMNTEAFF. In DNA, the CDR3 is TGTGCCAGCAGTCGCGGGACGGTCATGAACACTGAAGCTTTCTTT.

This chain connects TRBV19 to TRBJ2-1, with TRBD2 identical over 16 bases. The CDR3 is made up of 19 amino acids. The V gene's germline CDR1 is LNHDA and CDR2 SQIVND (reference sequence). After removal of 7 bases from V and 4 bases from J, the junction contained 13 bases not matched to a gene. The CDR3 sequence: CASTHGGLAGGPRYNEQFF. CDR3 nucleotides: TGTGCCAGTACCCATGGGGGACTAGCGGGAGGGCCTAGATACAATGAGCAGTTCTTC.

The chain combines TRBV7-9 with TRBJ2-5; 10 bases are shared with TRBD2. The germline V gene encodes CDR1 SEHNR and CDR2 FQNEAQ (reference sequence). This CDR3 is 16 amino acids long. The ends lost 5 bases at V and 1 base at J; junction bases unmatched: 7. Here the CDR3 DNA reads TGTGCCAGCAGCCCAGGGTTAGCGGGGGGCCAAGAGACCCAGTACTTC. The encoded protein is CASSPGLAGGQETQYF.

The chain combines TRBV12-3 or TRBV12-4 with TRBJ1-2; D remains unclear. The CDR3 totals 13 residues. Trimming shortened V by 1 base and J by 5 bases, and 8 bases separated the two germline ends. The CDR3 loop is CASSLDRKYGYTF. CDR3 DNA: TGTGCCAGCAGTTTAGACAGAAAATATGGCTACACCTTC.

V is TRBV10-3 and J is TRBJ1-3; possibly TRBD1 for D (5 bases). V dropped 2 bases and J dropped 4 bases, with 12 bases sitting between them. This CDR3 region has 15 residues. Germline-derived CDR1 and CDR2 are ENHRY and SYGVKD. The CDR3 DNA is TGTGCCATCAGTGAGGGGAGGGGCGCCGGAAACACCATATATTTT. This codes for CAISEGRGAGNTIYF.

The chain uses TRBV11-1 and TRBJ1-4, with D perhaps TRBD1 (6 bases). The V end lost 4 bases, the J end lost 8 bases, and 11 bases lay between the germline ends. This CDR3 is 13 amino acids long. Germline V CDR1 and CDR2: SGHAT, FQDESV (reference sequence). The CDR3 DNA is TGTGCCAGCAGCTACAGGGCGAGAGAAAAACTGTTTTTT. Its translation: CASSYRAREKLFF.

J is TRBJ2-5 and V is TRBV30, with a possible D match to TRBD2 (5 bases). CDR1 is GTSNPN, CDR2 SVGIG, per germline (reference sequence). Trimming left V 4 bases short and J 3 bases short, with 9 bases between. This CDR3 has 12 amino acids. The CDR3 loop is CAWMRDEETQYF. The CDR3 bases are TGTGCCTGGATGAGGGATGAAGAGACCCAGTACTTC.

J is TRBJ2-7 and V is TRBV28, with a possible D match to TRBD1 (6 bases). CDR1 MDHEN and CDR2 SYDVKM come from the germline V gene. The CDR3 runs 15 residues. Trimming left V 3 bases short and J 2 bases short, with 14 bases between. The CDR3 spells CASSFQGFPPYEQYF. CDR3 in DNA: TGTGCCAGCAGTTTTCAGGGGTTCCCACCCTACGAGCAGTACTTC.

The CDR3 sequence is CASSPSTGDVEQYF. CDR3 sequence (DNA): TGTGCCAGTAGTCCCTCGACGGGAGATGTTGAGCAGTACTTC. This chain joins TRBV19 and TRBJ2-7; perhaps TRBD2 as D (6 bases). Germline CDR1 and CDR2: LNHDA and SQIVND (reference sequence). The V gene lost 5 bases and the J gene lost 7 bases, with 18 bases spanning the gap. The CDR3 is made up of 14 amino acids.

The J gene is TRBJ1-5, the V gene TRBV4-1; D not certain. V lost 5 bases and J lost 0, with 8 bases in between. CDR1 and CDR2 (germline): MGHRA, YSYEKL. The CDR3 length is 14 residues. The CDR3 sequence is CASSDGGSNQPQHF. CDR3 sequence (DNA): TGCGCCAGCAGCGACGGAGGTAGCAATCAGCCCCAGCATTTT.

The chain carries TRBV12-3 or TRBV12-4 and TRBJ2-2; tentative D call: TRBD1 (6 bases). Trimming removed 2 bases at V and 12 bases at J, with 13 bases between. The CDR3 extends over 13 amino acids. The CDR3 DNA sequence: TGTGCCAGCAGTTTAACAGGGAACCAACAGCTGTTTTTT. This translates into CASSLTGNQQLFF.

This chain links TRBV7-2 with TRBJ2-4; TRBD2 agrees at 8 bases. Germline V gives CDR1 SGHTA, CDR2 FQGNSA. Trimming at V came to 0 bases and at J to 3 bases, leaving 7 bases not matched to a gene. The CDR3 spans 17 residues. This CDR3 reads CASSLAGGGPLKNIQYF. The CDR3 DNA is TGTGCCAGCAGCTTAGCGGGCGGGGGGCCCCTCAAAAACATTCAGTACTTC.